The entry below gives a single T cell receptor (beta chain) sequence along with its context. The target antigen is unknown. Looked up from germline, CDR1 is MDHEN and CDR2 is SYDVKM. The CDR3 is made up of 14 amino acids. This entry belongs to a study of T cells expressing NK-cell markers. Overall study: Sorted T-cell subsets CD3+CD56+NKG2C+, CD3+CD56+NKG2C- and CD3+CD56-NKG2C+ were TCR beta-sequenced. Findings of the study overall: In a group of about six donors, dominant NKG2C+ clonotypes represented roughly 1.0-7.5% of CD8+ T cells.

TCRdb re-analyzed the 5' RACE reads; it lists each CDR3 protein once, without DNA. The listing records about 430,000 distinct CDR3 sequences. This rearrangement joins TRBV28 to TRBJ1-5; TCRdb's D call of TRBD1 is untestable without DNA. Sequenced sample: blood T cells: a sorted CD56 or NKG2C T cell subset, CD4+ or CD8+ T cells, or bulk PBMC T cells (not recorded which). The clonotype was recovered from a woman aged 50 to 60 in good health. This chain's CDR3 is CASMTGMGNQPQHF. Variable domain in full (rest from reference TRBV28 and TRBJ1-5): DVKVTQSSRYLVKRTGEKVFLECVQDMDHENMFWYRQDPGLGLRLIYFSYDVKMKEKGDIPEGYSVSREKKERFSLILESASTNQTSMYLCASMTGMGNQPQHFGDGTRLSIL.